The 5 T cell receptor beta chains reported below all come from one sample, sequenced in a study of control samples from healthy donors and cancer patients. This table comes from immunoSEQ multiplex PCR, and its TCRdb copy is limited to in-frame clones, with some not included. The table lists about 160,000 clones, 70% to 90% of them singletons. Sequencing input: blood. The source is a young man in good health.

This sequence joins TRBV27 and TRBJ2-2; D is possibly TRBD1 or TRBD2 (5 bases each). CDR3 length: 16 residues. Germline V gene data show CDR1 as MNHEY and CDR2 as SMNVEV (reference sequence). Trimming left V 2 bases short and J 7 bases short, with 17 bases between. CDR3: CASSLARDPRVGELFF. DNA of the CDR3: TGTGCCAGCAGTTTAGCCCGGGACCCCCGAGTCGGGGAGCTGTTTTTT.

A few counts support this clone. The chain's CDR3 is CSCLQELGQPQHF. The CDR3 DNA sequence: TGCAGCTGCCTACAGGAGTTGGGCCAGCCCCAGCATTTT. The genes are TRBV29-1 and TRBJ1-5; D might be TRBD1 (5 bases). The CDR3 consists of 13 residues. Trimming took 8 bases from V and 7 from J, leaving 18 bases between them. From germline, CDR1 is SQVTM and CDR2 ANQGSEA.

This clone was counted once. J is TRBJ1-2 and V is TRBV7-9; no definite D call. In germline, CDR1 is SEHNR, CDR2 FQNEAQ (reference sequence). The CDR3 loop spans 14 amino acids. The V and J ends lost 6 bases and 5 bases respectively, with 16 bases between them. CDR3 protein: CASSILTEEYGYTF. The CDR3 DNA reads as TGTGCCAGCAGTATATTGACGGAGGAATATGGCTACACCTTC.

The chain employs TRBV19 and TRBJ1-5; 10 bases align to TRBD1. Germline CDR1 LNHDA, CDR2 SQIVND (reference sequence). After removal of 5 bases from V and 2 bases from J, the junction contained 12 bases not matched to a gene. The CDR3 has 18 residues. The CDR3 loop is CASSRATGGSYGNQPQHF. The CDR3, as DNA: TGTGCCAGTAGTCGGGCGACAGGGGGCTCTTACGGCAATCAGCCCCAGCATTTT.

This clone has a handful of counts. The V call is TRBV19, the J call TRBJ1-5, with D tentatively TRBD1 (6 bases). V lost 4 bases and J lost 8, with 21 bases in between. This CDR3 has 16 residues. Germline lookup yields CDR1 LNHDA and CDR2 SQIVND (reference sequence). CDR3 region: CASSTLSTGRVEPQHF. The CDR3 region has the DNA TGTGCCAGTAGTACACTCTCGACAGGTAGGGTGGAGCCCCAGCATTTT.